These 13 T cell receptor beta chains share one sample of origin, sequenced in a study of cytomegalovirus exposure and HLA in healthy donors. PCR employed 60 Vbeta and 13 Jbeta primers. Using immunoSEQ multiplex PCR, the repertoire was profiled, and TCRdb retains in-frame clones only, with some absent. The data show about 150,000 clones, roughly 80% seen once. Sample: PBMCs. All receptors derive from a woman between 40 and 55 years old in good health and CMV-seropositive.

This clone was detected ten times or more. The chain has TRBV27 and TRBJ2-7, with 7 bases lining up with TRBD1. Germline V gives CDR1 MNHEY, CDR2 SMNVEV (reference sequence). The CDR3 spans 12 residues. With V trimmed by 3 bases and J by 6 bases, 2 bases remained unmatched. CDR3 in amino acids: CASSFRGSEQYF. CDR3 nucleotide sequence: TGTGCCAGCAGTTTCAGGGGGTCCGAGCAGTACTTC.

The chain carries TRBV6-1 and TRBJ2-7, with D possibly TRBD1 on 5 matching bases. CDR1 MNHNS and CDR2 SASEGT come from the germline V gene. Trimming took off 10 bases at V and 5 bases at J, with 18 bases between the two ends. The CDR3 sequence is 13 residues long. The DNA for the CDR3 is TGTGCCACTGGGGCAGGGCCCCCTGACGAGCAGTACTTC. Amino acids: CATGAGPPDEQYF.

A few counts support this clone. V usage is TRBV19 and J usage is TRBJ1-5; 7 nucleotides line up with TRBD1. The CDR3 extends over 13 amino acids. The V and J ends lost 9 bases and 2 bases, in that order; junction bases with no gene match: 4. CDR1 and CDR2 (germline): LNHDA, SQIVND (reference sequence). Written as DNA, the CDR3 is TGTGCCAGCCGACAGGGCGGCAATCAGCCCCAGCATTTT. Protein product: CASRQGGNQPQHF.

With regard to this clone: One end of the junction varies from germline; a read error may be responsible. The chain is built from TRBV4-1 and TRBJ2-7, with D hard to call. The germline gives CDR1 MGHRA, CDR2 YSYEKL. The CDR3 totals 14 residues. This CDR3 is CPSSQVQVSYEQYF. For the CDR3, the DNA is TGCCCCAGCAGCCAAGTCCAGGTGTCCTACGAGCAGTACTTC.

The rearrangement joins TRBV5-1 to TRBJ2-3; D gene unclear. CDR3 size: 12 residues. Germline assignment: CDR1 SGHRS and CDR2 YFSETQ. V was shortened by 1 base and J by 3 bases, with 3 bases between the two germline ends. CDR3 nucleotide sequence: TGCGCCAGCAGCTTGCAGACAGATACGCAGTATTTT. This gives the protein CASSLQTDTQYF.

As regards this clone: Compared with germline, one end of the junction differs, possibly owing to a read error. This chain uses TRBV11-1 with TRBJ1-3, with 8 positions matching TRBD1. This CDR3 is 14 amino acids long. Germline values: CDR1 SGHAT, CDR2 FQDESV (reference sequence). CDR3 nucleotide sequence: TGTGCCACCAGCCAGGGGGCCTCTGGAAACACCATATATTTT. It translates to CATSQGASGNTIYF.

This clone was counted a single time. The identical CDR3 is also encoded by other nucleotide sequences in the sample. The chain carries TRBV29-1 and TRBJ1-1; D might be TRBD1 (6 bases). There are 12 residues in the CDR3. Trimming cost V 4 bases and J 0 bases, with 6 bases left between them. CDR1 and CDR2 (germline): SQVTM, ANQGSEA. CDR3 DNA sequence: TGCAGCGTTGGACAGGTGAACACTGAAGCTTTCTTT. Translation: CSVGQVNTEAFF.

This chain links TRBV19 with TRBJ2-3, with 7 bases fitting TRBD1. The germline V gene encodes CDR1 LNHDA and CDR2 SQIVND (reference sequence). This CDR3 contains 14 residues. Trimming removed 7 bases from V and 2 bases from J; junction bases left unmatched: 6. CDR3 DNA: TGTGCCAGTAAAAGGGGGCCAGACACAGATACGCAGTATTTT. It translates to CASKRGPDTDTQYF.

This sequence joins TRBV18 and TRBJ2-1; 8 positions match TRBD2. This CDR3 is 15 amino acids long. With 3 bases clipped from V and 9 bases from J, the junction kept 10 bases outside the gene matches. The germline gives CDR1 KGHSH, CDR2 LQKENI. CDR3 sequence reads: CASSPGAGVPGEQFF. The DNA for the CDR3 is TGTGCCAGCTCACCCGGAGCGGGGGTCCCAGGTGAGCAGTTCTTC.

The rearrangement links TRBV27 to TRBJ2-7; D remains ambiguous. CDR3 length: 11 amino acids. Per germline, CDR1 MNHEY and CDR2 SMNVEV (reference sequence). V was pared by 5 bases and J by 4 bases, with 6 bases between. The CDR3 sequence is CASSTSYEQYF. Here the CDR3 DNA reads TGTGCCAGCAGTACTTCTTACGAGCAGTACTTC.

The V and J genes are TRBV10-1 and TRBJ1-6; D gene uncertain. Per the germline V gene, CDR1 is WNHNN and CDR2 is SYGVQD (reference sequence). The CDR3 extends over 14 amino acids. V lost 3 bases, J lost 4 bases, and 7 bases lay in between. The CDR3 DNA reads TGCGCCAGCAGTGACGGCGGTTATAATTCACCCCTCCACTTT. Protein: CASSDGGYNSPLHF.

The chain recombines TRBV5-4 with TRBJ2-1; D is possibly TRBD1 (6 bases). The germline V and J ends were trimmed by 4 bases and 0 bases, with 14 bases remaining between them. Germline-derived CDR1 and CDR2 are SGHNT and YYREEE (reference sequence). The CDR3 consists of 16 residues. The CDR3 protein is CASSPKRGNSYNEQFF. Here the CDR3 DNA reads TGTGCCAGCAGCCCAAAAAGGGGGAACTCCTACAATGAGCAGTTCTTC.

V usage is TRBV5-4 and J usage is TRBJ2-3; 10 nucleotides agree with TRBD2. CDR1 and CDR2 (germline): SGHNT, YYREEE (reference sequence). V gave up 10 bases and J gave up 6 bases; unmatched junction bases: 11. The CDR3 loop spans 14 amino acids. DNA of the CDR3: TGTGCCTTCGGAAGCGGGAGGGCCTGGGATACGCAGTATTTT. This sequence encodes CAFGSGRAWDTQYF.